The rows below give T cell receptor beta chains drawn from one sample of a study of T cell responses to AZD1222 COVID-19 vaccine. Assay used: immunoSEQ multiplex PCR; TCRdb lists only in-frame clones, some missing. The data contain about 77,000 clones, about 92% of them singletons. The source material was peripheral blood, sampled 28 days after the second AZD1222 dose. These receptor sequences come from an adult who received the AZD1222 COVID-19 vaccine. Each CDR3 is given with its conserved first and last residue. Each record gives: V gene, J gene, D gene, clone size, CDR3 DNA, CDR3 protein. The D gene is left open where the match is weak. Where a row states a size, it is once, few, many or the class of an expanded clone; other rows omit it.

v_call: TRBV10-2
j_call: TRBJ1-5
d_call: NA
clone_size: NA
cdr3_nt: TGCGCCAGCAGTGAGTCAGGGGTCAATCAGCCCCAGCATTTT
cdr3_aa: CASSESGVNQPQHF

v_call: TRBV7-8
j_call: TRBJ1-1
d_call: TRBD1
clone_size: NA
cdr3_nt: TGTGCCAGCACCAGGGGGCGTGGCACTGAAGCTTTCTTT
cdr3_aa: CASTRGRGTEAFF

v_call: TRBV3-1/TRBV3-2
j_call: TRBJ2-2
d_call: NA
clone_size: NA
cdr3_nt: TGTGCCAGCAGCCAACCATTGGGCGTATCGAACACCGGGGAGCTGTTTTTT
cdr3_aa: CASSQPLGVSNTGELFF

v_call: TRBV7-2
j_call: TRBJ2-1
d_call: NA
clone_size: NA
cdr3_nt: TGTGCCAGCACCGCCCTAGGTGGCTCCTACAATGAGCAGTTCTTC
cdr3_aa: CASTALGGSYNEQFF

v_call: TRBV1
j_call: TRBJ2-1
d_call: NA
clone_size: NA
cdr3_nt: TGCACCAGCAGCCAGATAATCCCGGGACTAGCGGGAGGGCAGGGGTCCTACAATGAGCAGTTCTTC
cdr3_aa: CTSSQIIPGLAGGQGSYNEQFF

v_call: TRBV18
j_call: TRBJ1-2
d_call: NA
clone_size: NA
cdr3_nt: TGTGCCAGCTCGATCGAGGACAGAGGGGGCTACACCTTC
cdr3_aa: CASSIEDRGGYTF

v_call: TRBV5-1
j_call: TRBJ2-2
d_call: NA
clone_size: NA
cdr3_nt: TGCGCCAGCAGCTTGGCCATCGACGGGGAGCTGTTTTTT
cdr3_aa: CASSLAIDGELFF

v_call: TRBV19
j_call: TRBJ2-5
d_call: TRBD2
clone_size: NA
cdr3_nt: TGTGCCAGTAGTAGCTACGGACTAGCGGGAGGAGAGACCCAGTACTTC
cdr3_aa: CASSSYGLAGGETQYF

v_call: TRBV7-9
j_call: TRBJ1-3
d_call: TRBD1
clone_size: NA
cdr3_nt: TGTGCCAGCAGATCAACAGGGGGCTCTGGAAACACCATATATTTT
cdr3_aa: CASRSTGGSGNTIYF

v_call: TRBV7-8
j_call: TRBJ1-6
d_call: NA
clone_size: NA
cdr3_nt: TGTGCCAGCAGCCGGAGTAATTCACCCCTCCACTTT
cdr3_aa: CASSRSNSPLHF

v_call: TRBV29-1
j_call: TRBJ1-1
d_call: NA
clone_size: once
cdr3_nt: TGCAGCGCCTTCGGCGACCTGAACACTGAAGCTTTCTTT
cdr3_aa: CSAFGDLNTEAFF

v_call: TRBV5-5
j_call: TRBJ2-7
d_call: TRBD1
clone_size: NA
cdr3_nt: TGTGCCAGCAGCCGGGACAGGTTTGCCTACGAGCAGTACTTC
cdr3_aa: CASSRDRFAYEQYF

v_call: TRBV28
j_call: TRBJ2-4
d_call: TRBD2
clone_size: NA
cdr3_nt: TGTGCCAGCAGTTTTATCGGGGGGATAGCCAAAAACATTCAGTACTTC
cdr3_aa: CASSFIGGIAKNIQYF

v_call: TRBV5-6
j_call: TRBJ2-1
d_call: NA
clone_size: NA
cdr3_nt: TGTGCCAGCAGCTCCCAGTCGACGTGGAATGAGCAGTTCTTC
cdr3_aa: CASSSQSTWNEQFF

v_call: TRBV6-4
j_call: TRBJ1-1
d_call: TRBD1
clone_size: NA
cdr3_nt: TGTGCCAGCCGCTTCGGACAGGAGGACACTGAAGCTTTCTTT
cdr3_aa: CASRFGQEDTEAFF

v_call: TRBV5-3
j_call: TRBJ2-7
d_call: NA
clone_size: NA
cdr3_nt: TGTGCCAGAAGCGGAGGGAACCGGGACCCCCCAATGATAATTCCCTACGAGCAGTACTTC
cdr3_aa: CARSGGNRDPPMIIPYEQYF

v_call: TRBV19
j_call: TRBJ1-5
d_call: NA
clone_size: NA
cdr3_nt: TGTGCCAGTAGTCCAATTGGGACTCCTAGCAATCAGCCCCAGCATTTT
cdr3_aa: CASSPIGTPSNQPQHF

v_call: TRBV5-1
j_call: TRBJ2-5
d_call: NA
clone_size: NA
cdr3_nt: TGCGCCAGCAGCCAGTCCCAGGGGCTTGGGTTAGAGACCCAGTACTTC
cdr3_aa: CASSQSQGLGLETQYF

v_call: TRBV7-9
j_call: TRBJ1-2
d_call: NA
clone_size: NA
cdr3_nt: TGTGCCAGCAGCTTAGTACGGGATGACTATGGCTACACCTTC
cdr3_aa: CASSLVRDDYGYTF

v_call: TRBV11-3
j_call: TRBJ2-2
d_call: NA
clone_size: NA
cdr3_nt: TGTGCCAGCAGCTTAGAAAACACCGGGGAGCTGTTTTTT
cdr3_aa: CASSLENTGELFF

v_call: TRBV6-2/TRBV6-3
j_call: TRBJ2-5
d_call: NA
clone_size: NA
cdr3_nt: TGTGCCAGCAGTTCCCGGGACCCATGGGGAGAGACCCAGTACTTC
cdr3_aa: CASSSRDPWGETQYF

v_call: TRBV6-5
j_call: TRBJ2-2
d_call: TRBD1
clone_size: NA
cdr3_nt: TGTGCCAGCAGGACAGGGACAACGAACACCGGGGAGCTGTTTTTT
cdr3_aa: CASRTGTTNTGELFF

v_call: TRBV12-3/TRBV12-4
j_call: TRBJ2-3
d_call: TRBD2
clone_size: NA
cdr3_nt: TGTGCCAGCACCTGGACTAGCAAAGATACGCAGTATTTT
cdr3_aa: CASTWTSKDTQYF

v_call: TRBV3-1/TRBV3-2
j_call: TRBJ2-1
d_call: TRBD2
clone_size: NA
cdr3_nt: TGTGCCAGCAGCCAAGAGTCCAGCGGGAGGGCCCCGTCCTACAATGAGCAGTTCTTC
cdr3_aa: CASSQESSGRAPSYNEQFF

v_call: TRBV6-2/TRBV6-3
j_call: TRBJ1-2
d_call: NA
clone_size: NA
cdr3_nt: TGTGCCAGCAGTTACTCTGGCCAGCTTCCTTACTACACCTTC
cdr3_aa: CASSYSGQLPYYTF

v_call: TRBV5-6
j_call: TRBJ1-1
d_call: NA
clone_size: NA
cdr3_nt: TGTGCCAGCAGCTTGGTACCGACTGAAGCTTTCTTT
cdr3_aa: CASSLVPTEAFF

v_call: TRBV7-3
j_call: TRBJ2-1
d_call: TRBD1
clone_size: NA
cdr3_nt: TGTGCCAGCAGCCCGGGACAGGGTGGCTACAATGAGCAGTTCTTC
cdr3_aa: CASSPGQGGYNEQFF

v_call: TRBV7-2
j_call: TRBJ2-5
d_call: NA
clone_size: few
cdr3_nt: TGTGCCAGCAGCCCCCGTCCTGGGGAGACCCAGTACTTC
cdr3_aa: CASSPRPGETQYF

v_call: TRBV14
j_call: TRBJ2-1
d_call: NA
clone_size: NA
cdr3_nt: TGTGCCAGCAGCCAGCGTCTTACCTACAATGAGCAGTTCTTC
cdr3_aa: CASSQRLTYNEQFF

v_call: TRBV29-1
j_call: TRBJ1-2
d_call: TRBD1
clone_size: NA
cdr3_nt: TGCAGCGTTGTCAGGGGGTTGGGCTACACCTTC
cdr3_aa: CSVVRGLGYTF

v_call: TRBV28
j_call: TRBJ1-6
d_call: TRBD1
clone_size: NA
cdr3_nt: TGTGCCACCCTACCGGGACAGGGTCGGGGTTCACCCCTCCACTTT
cdr3_aa: CATLPGQGRGSPLHF

v_call: TRBV4-2
j_call: TRBJ1-1
d_call: NA
clone_size: NA
cdr3_nt: TGTGCCAGCAGCCAACCGGGACAACTGAACACTGAAGCTTTCTTC
cdr3_aa: CASSQPGQLNTEAFF

v_call: TRBV11-2
j_call: TRBJ2-2
d_call: TRBD2
clone_size: NA
cdr3_nt: TGTGCCAGCAGCCCCCAGTCCCTAGCGGGAGTTAGCGGGGAGCTGTTTTTT
cdr3_aa: CASSPQSLAGVSGELFF

v_call: TRBV28
j_call: TRBJ2-1
d_call: TRBD1
clone_size: NA
cdr3_nt: TGTGCCAGCACTTGGGACAGGGGTTACAATGAGCAGTTCTTC
cdr3_aa: CASTWDRGYNEQFF

v_call: TRBV5-1
j_call: TRBJ2-5
d_call: NA
clone_size: NA
cdr3_nt: TGCGCCAGCAGCTTGGACAACAGGGAAGAGACCCAGTACTTC
cdr3_aa: CASSLDNREETQYF

v_call: TRBV4-2
j_call: TRBJ2-1
d_call: NA
clone_size: NA
cdr3_nt: TGTGCCAGCAGCCAAGAGAGCGTAAGCTCCTACAATGAGCAGTTCTTC
cdr3_aa: CASSQESVSSYNEQFF

v_call: TRBV10-1
j_call: TRBJ2-3
d_call: NA
clone_size: medium-sized
cdr3_nt: TGCGCCAGCAGTGACAGAACTAGCACAGATACGCAGTATTTT
cdr3_aa: CASSDRTSTDTQYF

v_call: TRBV2
j_call: TRBJ2-1
d_call: TRBD2
clone_size: NA
cdr3_nt: TGTGCCAGCAAAGGTCTAGCGGGAGGGAGGAGCTCCTACAATGAGCAGTTCTTC
cdr3_aa: CASKGLAGGRSSYNEQFF

v_call: TRBV20-1
j_call: TRBJ1-2
d_call: NA
clone_size: NA
cdr3_nt: TGCAGTGCTAGACCGGGAGATGGCTACACCTTC
cdr3_aa: CSARPGDGYTF

v_call: TRBV15
j_call: TRBJ1-3
d_call: NA
clone_size: NA
cdr3_nt: TGTGCCACCAGCAGAGATCGGAGGGTCTCTGGAAACACCATATATTTT
cdr3_aa: CATSRDRRVSGNTIYF

v_call: TRBV28
j_call: TRBJ1-4
d_call: NA
clone_size: NA
cdr3_nt: TGTGCCAGCAGTTTCCTAGGGCAGGGGAATGAAAAACTGTTTTTT
cdr3_aa: CASSFLGQGNEKLFF

v_call: TRBV3-1/TRBV3-2
j_call: TRBJ1-2
d_call: TRBD1
clone_size: NA
cdr3_nt: TGTGCCAGCAGCCAAGATACAGGGGACAACTATGGCTACACCTTC
cdr3_aa: CASSQDTGDNYGYTF

v_call: TRBV11-3
j_call: TRBJ2-1
d_call: TRBD2
clone_size: NA
cdr3_nt: TGTGCCAGCAGCTTAGGGACTAGCGGGAGAGCCCTCAATGAGCAGTTCTTC
cdr3_aa: CASSLGTSGRALNEQFF

v_call: TRBV24-1
j_call: TRBJ2-2
d_call: TRBD2
clone_size: few
cdr3_nt: TGTGCCACCAGTGACCAGCGGGAGACCGGGGAGCTGTTTTTT
cdr3_aa: CATSDQRETGELFF

v_call: TRBV6-1
j_call: TRBJ2-2
d_call: NA
clone_size: NA
cdr3_nt: TGTGCCAGCAGTGAACGAGACAGGCCCGGGGAGCTGTTTTTT
cdr3_aa: CASSERDRPGELFF

v_call: TRBV7-2
j_call: TRBJ1-1
d_call: NA
clone_size: NA
cdr3_nt: TGTGCCAGCAGCCTATTGATACTAGAGAACACTGAAGCTTTCTTT
cdr3_aa: CASSLLILENTEAFF

v_call: TRBV28
j_call: TRBJ1-2
d_call: NA
clone_size: NA
cdr3_nt: TGTGCCAGCTTCGGGGGGCTCTATGGCTACACCTTC
cdr3_aa: CASFGGLYGYTF

v_call: TRBV6-1
j_call: TRBJ1-5
d_call: NA
clone_size: NA
cdr3_nt: TGTGCCAGCAGTGATGGGGGGGCGGTTCAGCCCCAGCATTTT
cdr3_aa: CASSDGGAVQPQHF